The sequence of this T cell receptor beta chain was determined in a study of shared clonotypes between healthy human individuals (dated by TCRdb to 2020 to 2022). Concerning the study at large: A few men and a couple of women, aged 18 to 49 years, made up the cohort. For each donor, CD4 naive and CD4 memory were each run on three plates, CD8 naive on two plates, and CD8 memory on one plate. Blood TCR repertoires of about 5 healthy adults were deeply sequenced to estimate repertoire size and the extent of clonotype sharing between individuals. To increase sequencing depth and limit assay-specific biases, TCR repertoire library preparation and sequencing were carried out by different laboratories using diverse techniques. Each donor's leukapheresis produced roughly between roughly 0.85 and 9.5 billion PBMCs. Overall results and qualifications from the work: Higher generation probabilities were observed for clonotypes shared by all four sorted-subset donors than for non-shared clonotypes. The genetic and exposure-history diversity represented was limited by the small number of donors. Naive subsets generally had larger estimated clonotype richness than memory subsets did. Even with the large sequencing depth, rarefaction of the sorted-subset datasets indicated that sequencing was incomplete. Sampling was limited to blood, and TCR repertoires in tissue likely differ from TCR repertoires in blood. Sharing across a few donors was observed for approximately 5% of naive CD4, under 4% of naive CD8, 2% to 2.5% of memory CD4, and around 0.4% of memory CD8 clonotypes. Based on pairwise subsampling, the degree of clonotype sharing among donors was expected to be affected by sequencing depth.

In regard to this clone: Its antigen is not yet known. Qualities for individual bases were not recorded, and no much larger clone is one base off.

V is reduced by 1 base and J by 6 bases, leaving a spacing of 10 bases between them. Reading from cysteine to phenylalanine, the CDR3 counts 14 amino acids. This entry keeps only the CDR3 DNA: 42 bases, framed from base 1. Via the germline V gene (reference sequence), CDR1 is LNHNV and CDR2 YYDKDF. Using the deep immunoSEQ assay, TCR CDR3 regions were amplified from genomic DNA by multiplex PCR. Extracted genomic DNA from each cell subset was distributed evenly across all wells of several immunoSEQ 96-well plates, and each plate was treated as a replicate. For sorted subsets, each replicate PCR was loaded with approximately 190 ng genomic DNA, equivalent to approximately 27,000 T cell genomes. Purified libraries were measured with a Qubit 3.0 fluorometer, size-checked on a Bioanalyzer 2100, and measured again with the KAPA Library Quantification kit. A separate single-read 150-cycle Illumina NextSeq 550 flow cell was used to sequence each immunoSEQ 96-well plate. The paper's data handling went like this. Because the immunoSEQ output held only junctional sequences and lacked quality scores, the filtering could not match the filtering applied to full-length reads. Sequences were annotated with PyIR, a Python wrapper for IgBLAST v1.9, using IMGT germline references to assign V/J genes and CDR3. Reads with weak V/J assignments (E-value above 1e-6), missing CDR3, stop codons, out-of-frame junctions, or ambiguous translated residues were removed. A V3J clonotype was defined by an identical inferred V gene, J gene, and CDR3 amino acid sequence. To compute the percentage overlap between repertoires, the number of shared unique clonotypes was divided by the size of the smaller repertoire. RTK rarefaction, the Chao1 estimator, and Recon v2.1 estimates of unobserved clonotypes were used to assess repertoire richness. OLGA was used to compute generation probabilities for all TCRbeta clonotypes that the gDNA method yielded from a handful of donors. Drawn from immuneACCESS, this table holds only the in-frame rearrangements with V and J called that TCRdb kept. Clones are partly lost; checked studies trace under half to an unresolved V gene and leave the rest unexplained. V, J and clone size are taken as reported in that table, and D and trimming were inferred from the DNA itself. The sample profile shows approximately 840,000 clones; roughly 96% of them were found once. Around 0.21% of the sample rests with the top ten.

CD8 naive samples consisted of CD45RO-negative cells that were positively selected for CCR7, yielding a CD45RA+CCR7+ population without TemRA cells. The donors were healthy, HIV-negative adults with no recently reported acute infections or vaccinations. All donors were Caucasian adults living in Nashville, Tennessee, USA. Blood was obtained by leukapheresis, after which PBMCs were separated by Ficoll-Histopaque density gradient centrifugation and cryopreserved in liquid nitrogen vapor phase. Purity and quantity of every magnetically sorted T cell population were checked by analytical flow cytometry. Genomic DNA was isolated from each sorted fraction and quantified by UV absorbance on a Nanodrop 2000c.

The rearranged chain carries TRBV15 and TRBJ2-1, with the identity of the D gene unclear. The receptor was isolated from a man aged 25-45 years in good health. The sample was naive CD8+ T cells sorted from blood. The cell subset or site label, as the study defines it: CD45RA+CCR7+. The nucleotide sequence is given as TGTGCCACCAGCAGAGTGGGAAATTCCAATGAGCAGTTCTTC. It translates as CATSRVGNSNEQFF.